The clone carrying this TCR beta chain was detected only once. Its antigen is not known. The sample is drawn from a study of T cells in localized non-small cell lung cancer. Study-level findings and limits: Overall survival was longer when the density of T cells in the blood was higher. Highest T cell clonality was seen in uninvolved adjacent lung, surpassing that measured in tumor. Without multi-region sequencing, intratumor heterogeneity could not be excluded.

Method: immunoSEQ multiplex PCR; TCRdb's copy keeps in-frame clones and lacks some. The data show roughly 72,000 clones, roughly 90% seen once. The CDR3 length is 13 residues. Germline values: CDR1 LNHDA, CDR2 SQIVND (reference sequence). V lost 10 bases to trimming and J lost 5 bases, with 14 bases between them. The sequences come from peripheral blood, collected before any cancer treatment. This sequence joins TRBV19 and TRBJ1-4, with D possibly matching TRBD1 (6 bases). This clonotype was sampled from a male donor aged 60 or older with stage III squamous cell lung carcinoma. CDR3 coding DNA: TGTGCCACATTAGACAGGCTGAATGAAAAACTGTTTTTT. It yields the protein CATLDRLNEKLFF.